This T cell receptor beta chain was profiled in a study of blood T cell repertoires in COVID-19 (dated by TCRdb to the early 2020s). About the full investigation: The collaborator samples originated in the United States, Italy and Spain and spanned the acute and convalescent phases of COVID-19. The prospective study material was composed of cDNA or gDNA derived from T cells, B-cell-depleted T cells, or PBMCs. Deeply sampled blood TCRbeta repertoires from subjects exposed to, actively infected with, or recovered from COVID-19 were included in the dataset. The repertoires were released in a freely available public database intended as a resource for research on the immune response to SARS-CoV-2. The samples were drawn from the first 160 participants of the ongoing ImmuneRACE study and from 950 to 1,500 subjects provided by 6 global collaborators. The sample metadata nearly always contained a de-identified subject ID, COVID-19 status, age in years and sex. Where HLA class I and class II types were available, the types were taken from metadata supplied by the sample provider, not from assay-based typing. On the study overall, not on this receptor specifically: Clinical and demographic metadata were provided uncurated, with the amount varying by source and participant.

The immunoSEQ Assay, a bias-controlled multiplex PCR, was used to amplify TCRbeta CDR3 regions from genomic DNA. On the study's bioinformatics: The number of nucleated cells in each sample was estimated from the amplification of reference gene primers within the assay. To quantify the absolute abundance of each unique TCRbeta CDR3 rearrangement, sequence reads were collapsed and filtered. For each sample, productive Simpson clonality was calculated as the square root of Simpson's diversity index across productive rearrangements. Not all clones reach the TCRdb copy of this immuneACCESS table, which keeps in-frame sequences only. Checked studies attribute under half of the gap to unresolved V genes and leave the rest unexplained. V and J calls and clone size are given by that table; D and trimming were obtained from the DNA. Recorded for this sample are some 86,000 clones; roughly 88% of them occurred a single time. The top ten constitute approximately 31% of the sample.

This clone has just one count. Its specific antigen is unknown. Base quality data are lacking; no much larger clone is found one base away. Whole blood was collected in K2EDTA tubes by collaborating institutions according to the institutions' own protocols. For TCRbeta analysis, collaborator samples were shipped as frozen whole blood, as isolated PBMCs, or as DNA extracted from either sample type. Trimming removed 7 bases from V and 4 bases from J; the gene matches leave 6 bases unexplained. CDR1 and CDR2 are read off the germline V gene as SNHLY and FYNNEI. The CDR3 covers 14 residues, taking in both the cysteine and the phenylalanine. The only DNA kept is the CDR3, 42 bases in frame from the first base.

The chain uses TRBV2 and TRBJ2-1, with TRBD1 matching 8 junction bases. The TCR comes from a woman at least 80 years old with active or convalescent COVID-19. The specimen sequenced was peripheral blood. This receptor carries the CDR3 CASMQGAGYNEQFF. The DNA reads as follows: TGTGCCAGCATGCAGGGGGCAGGGTACAATGAGCAGTTCTTC.